This TCR beta chain was retrieved from a study of blood T cell repertoires in COVID-19. Participants reported their clinical history, and cohort assignment relied on those reports. Two negative PCRs, clearance, or symptom resolution had been documented for recovered Cohort 3 donors. The V and J ends lost 4 bases and 3 bases respectively, with 17 bases between them. Germline loops: CDR1 SGHTS, CDR2 YDEGEE. This CDR3 spans 16 amino acids. Profiling relied on immunoSEQ multiplex PCR, and the TCRdb table lists in-frame clones only, not all of them. The data hold about 140,000 clones, with 75% to 80% observed a single time.

The clonotype was recovered from a woman in her fifties or sixties who had recovered from COVID-19. What was sequenced was PBMCs or T cells enriched from blood (not recorded which). This chain joins TRBV5-8 and TRBJ1-3; D gene uncertain. The CDR3 sequence is CASSVREQNYGNTIYF. As DNA, the CDR3 is TGTGCCAGCAGCGTGAGGGAGCAGAACTATGGAAACACCATATATTTT. The full variable domain, its missing parts supplied by reference TRBV5-8 and TRBJ1-3, is EAGVTQSPTHLIKTRGQQATLRCSPISGHTSVYWYQQALGLGLQFLLWYDEGEERNRGNFPPRFSGRQFPNYSSELNVNALELEDSALYLCASSVREQNYGNTIYFGEGSWLTVV.